This TCR beta chain is drawn from a study of T cell repertoires in cytomegalovirus infection. Study as a whole: An indication of both CMV infection and matching HLA type came from public TCR beta signatures. Study findings and constraints: Using cumulative public TCR beta family frequency, the authors identified those who carried CMV together with the relevant HLA. HLA-C-restricted, CMV-specific TCR beta clonotypes were dominant ex vivo.

Per germline, CDR1 SGHAT and CDR2 FQNNGV. The germline V and J ends were trimmed by 4 bases and 2 bases, with 16 bases remaining between them. The CDR3 length is 16 residues. This clonotype was seen ten or more times. Antigen: not known. One entry per CDR3 protein, called by TCRdb with MiXCR from the reads. The sample has around 190,000 distinct CDR3 sequences; around 15% are singletons. This receptor was obtained from a human donor in good health (CMV status not recorded). Some clones in this sample may be carry-over from other donors' samples. V usage is TRBV11-2 and J usage is TRBJ2-3; D assignment may be TRBD1 or TRBD2 (5 bases each). Sequencing input: PBMCs. In nucleotides, the CDR3 is TGTGCCAGCAGCTCTTCTTGGGACGGTCCCACAGATACGCAGTATTTT. Amino acid sequence: CASSSSWDGPTDTQYF.